Each of the 20 T cell receptor beta chains below was sequenced from the same sample in a study of shared clonotypes between healthy human individuals (dated by TCRdb to the early 2020s). Library construction relied on the immunoSEQ multiplex PCR assay. The table was pulled from immuneACCESS by TCRdb, which kept in-frame rearrangements only. Such tables lose some clones; where checked, under half of the loss comes from unresolved V genes, and the rest has no known cause. For this sample the table gives hundreds of thousands of clones, of which about 74% were detected only once. 9% to 12% of the sample belongs to the ten largest clones. The sequenced sample consisted of memory CD4+ T cells sorted from blood. The cell subset or site tag for this specimen amounts to: CD45RA-negative fraction. The receptors were sampled from a man between 25 and 39 years old in good health.

This clone was counted a few times. The rearrangement links TRBV4-3 to TRBJ2-3, with 8 bases lining up with TRBD2. This CDR3 has 17 amino acids. Trimming at V came to 0 bases and at J to 3 bases, leaving 8 bases not matched to a gene. Germline assignment: CDR1 LGHNA and CDR2 YSLEER. The CDR3 protein is CASSQEWAGGWTDTQYF. In DNA, the CDR3 is TGCGCCAGCAGCCAAGAGTGGGCGGGAGGTTGGACAGATACGCAGTATTTT.

This chain links TRBV5-4 with TRBJ2-1, with 7 bases aligning to TRBD1. CDR1 is SGHNT, CDR2 YYREEE, per germline (reference sequence). With 4 bases clipped from V and 3 bases from J, the junction kept 10 bases outside the gene matches. The CDR3 runs to 16 residues. The CDR3 DNA reads TGTGCCAGCAGCCCCCAGTTCGGGACAGACTACAATGAGCAGTTCTTC. Translation: CASSPQFGTDYNEQFF.

The chain is built from TRBV6-5 and TRBJ1-1; 8 positions match TRBD1. Trimming at V came to 5 bases and at J to 10 bases, leaving 12 bases not matched to a gene. Germline V gene sequence: CDR1 MNHEY, CDR2 SVGAGI. CDR3 length: 14 residues. The chain's CDR3 is CASSRDRSPILAFF. The CDR3 DNA reads as TGTGCCAGCAGTAGGGACAGGTCCCCGATATTAGCTTTCTTT.

The chain carries TRBV7-8 and TRBJ1-2, with D tentatively TRBD1 (5 bases). Germline CDR1 reads SGHVS; CDR2 reads FQNEAQ. The V end was cut by 2 bases, the J end by 7 bases, with 11 bases between. The CDR3 sequence is 13 residues long. The CDR3 protein is CASSLNHQGGYTF. CDR3 sequence (DNA): TGTGCCAGCAGCTTAAATCACCAGGGTGGCTACACCTTC.

V is TRBV6-1 and J is TRBJ1-1; weak D call: TRBD1 (6 bases). V shed 7 bases and J shed 0 bases, with 15 bases lying between them. There are 15 residues in the CDR3. Germline CDR1 and CDR2: MNHNS and SASEGT. CDR3 loop: CASTRPGTMNTEAFF. In nucleotides, the CDR3 is TGTGCCAGCACTCGCCCAGGGACAATGAACACTGAAGCTTTCTTT.

The chain employs TRBV5-1 and TRBJ1-2, with D possibly TRBD1 on 5 matching bases. The CDR3 consists of 15 residues. With 2 bases removed from V and 3 bases from J, the gap between germline ends came to 14 bases. Germline lookup yields CDR1 SGHRS and CDR2 YFSETQ. DNA for the CDR3: TGCGCCAGCAGCTTTTCCCCGGGAGGGGACTATGGCTACACCTTC. It codes for CASSFSPGGDYGYTF.

The V and J genes are TRBV5-1 and TRBJ2-1, with 8 bases fitting TRBD1. Trimming cost V 0 bases and J 1 base; bases outside gene matches: 18. The CDR3 runs to 21 residues. The germline CDR1 and CDR2 sequences are SGHRS and YFSETQ. CDR3 sequence: CASSLGAQSGQVFQSYNEQFF. CDR3 sequence (DNA): TGCGCCAGCAGCTTGGGCGCACAATCGGGACAGGTATTCCAATCCTACAATGAGCAGTTCTTC.

The chain combines TRBV7-8 with TRBJ1-3; possible D gene TRBD1, 5 bases. V was shortened by 0 bases and J by 7 bases, with 22 bases between the two germline ends. Germline values: CDR1 SGHVS, CDR2 FQNEAQ. The CDR3 is 18 residues long. In DNA, the CDR3 is TGTGCCAGCAGCTTAGCCCACTCAGCGGGGGTTGGGGTGAACACCATATATTTT. Residues: CASSLAHSAGVGVNTIYF. The whole variable domain, remainder taken from reference TRBV7-8 and TRBJ1-3, is GAGVSQSPRYKVAKRGQDVALRCDPISGHVSLFWYQQALGQGPEFLTYFQNEAQLDKSGLPSDRFFAERPEGSVSTLKIQRTQQEDSAVYLCASSLAHSAGVGVNTIYFGEGSWLTVV.

The chain couples TRBV14 to TRBJ2-6; D not resolved. The CDR3 totals 11 residues. Between the trimmed V and J ends, which lost 0 bases and 15 bases, there was a span of 6 bases. Per germline, CDR1 SGHDN and CDR2 FVKESK. The CDR3 bases are TGTGCCAGCAGCCAAGAGACTTCCCTGACTTTC. Its protein product is CASSQETSLTF.

This clone was seen once. The chain joins TRBV7-2 to TRBJ2-7, with D possibly TRBD1 on 7 matching bases. Deletions cut 1 base from V and 2 bases from J, with 15 bases between. CDR1 is SGHTA, CDR2 FQGNSA, per germline. CDR3 size: 16 residues. CDR3: CASSLGQGGPTYEQYF. The CDR3, as DNA: TGTGCCAGCAGCTTAGGACAGGGAGGACCTACCTACGAGCAGTACTTC.

The rearrangement uses TRBV28 and TRBJ1-3; tentative D call: TRBD1 (6 bases). Germline lookup yields CDR1 MDHEN and CDR2 SYDVKM. This CDR3 region has 14 residues. Between the trimmed V and J ends, which lost 2 bases and 4 bases, there was a span of 9 bases. The CDR3 nucleotides are TGTGCCAGCAGTTTAAGGGACACCGGAAACACCATATATTTT. This encodes CASSLRDTGNTIYF. Using reference TRBV28 and TRBJ1-3 for the parts outside the CDR3, the full variable domain is DVKVTQSSRYLVKRTGEKVFLECVQDMDHENMFWYRQDPGLGLRLIYFSYDVKMKEKGDIPEGYSVSREKKERFSLILESASTNQTSMYLCASSLRDTGNTIYFGEGSWLTVV.

This rearrangement joins TRBV11-2 to TRBJ2-1; D may correspond to TRBD1 or TRBD2 (5 bases each). V lost 0 bases and J 2 bases, leaving 14 bases between the germline ends. This CDR3 region has 17 residues. CDR1 SGHAT and CDR2 FQNNGV come from the germline V gene. The CDR3 bases are TGTGCCAGCAGCTTAGAAGGAACTAGAGGGGCCTACAATGAGCAGTTCTTC. This codes for CASSLEGTRGAYNEQFF.

The chain is built from TRBV18 and TRBJ2-4; D tentatively fits TRBD1 or TRBD2 (5 bases each). The CDR3 is 15 residues long. Per germline, CDR1 KGHSH and CDR2 LQKENI. V shed 4 bases and J shed 9 bases, with 19 bases lying between them. The CDR3 DNA follows: TGTGCCAGCTCACAATTCGCACAAGACGGGACCATTCAGTACTTC. Translation: CASSQFAQDGTIQYF.

V usage is TRBV5-1 and J usage is TRBJ1-1; possibly TRBD1 for D (5 bases). V was cut by 2 bases and J by 4 bases, with 9 bases left in between. Germline-derived CDR1 and CDR2 are SGHRS and YFSETQ. The CDR3 is 13 amino acids. The CDR3 region is CASSFYGATEAFF. CDR3 coding DNA: TGCGCCAGCAGCTTTTATGGGGCCACTGAAGCTTTCTTT.

The chain recombines TRBV28 with TRBJ1-5, with TRBD1 as a possible D gene (6 bases). This CDR3 spans 13 amino acids. Germline V gene data show CDR1 as MDHEN and CDR2 as SYDVKM. The germline V and J ends were trimmed by 4 bases and 7 bases, with 11 bases remaining between them. The DNA for the CDR3 is TGTGCCAGCAGTTGGACAGAGGGACAGCCCCAGCATTTT. Protein: CASSWTEGQPQHF.

This chain connects TRBV9 to TRBJ2-7; D unclear. CDR1 is SGDLS and CDR2 is YYNGEE in the germline V gene. Trimming took off 4 bases at V and 5 bases at J, with 16 bases between the two ends. The CDR3 covers 14 residues. CDR3 sequence reads: CASSPRPRMDEQYF. DNA of the CDR3: TGTGCCAGCAGCCCCCGCCCCAGGATGGACGAGCAGTACTTC.

A note on this clone: This same CDR3 is encoded by further DNA sequences in the sample. The chain carries TRBV10-1 and TRBJ2-2; TRBD1 aligns across 7 bases. V gave up 4 bases and J gave up 4 bases; unmatched junction bases: 3. Germline V lookup: CDR1 WNHNN, CDR2 SYGVQD (reference sequence). CDR3 length: 14 residues. CDR3 sequence reads: CASSVAGGTGELFF. The CDR3 DNA follows: TGCGCCAGCAGTGTGGCAGGGGGCACCGGGGAGCTGTTTTTT.

The rearrangement uses TRBV2 and TRBJ1-4; D remains ambiguous. Germline CDR1 and CDR2: SNHLY and FYNNEI. The CDR3 sequence is 11 residues long. V lost 5 bases, J lost 7 bases, and 5 bases lay in between. The CDR3: CASSSVEKLFF. Written as DNA, the CDR3 is TGTGCCAGCAGTTCAGTTGAAAAACTGTTTTTT. Together with reference TRBV2 and TRBJ1-4, the CDR3 gives the full variable domain: EPEVTQTPSHQVTQMGQEVILRCVPISNHLYFYWYRQILGQKVEFLVSFYNNEISEKSEIFDDQFSVERPDGSNFTLKIRSTKLEDSAMYFCASSSVEKLFFGSGTQLSVL.

This clone was picked up a small number of times. The rearrangement links TRBV5-1 to TRBJ2-7; 8 nucleotides agree with TRBD2. The CDR3 is made up of 14 amino acids. V shed 1 base, J shed 6 bases, and the junction held 6 bases outside the gene matches. The germline V gene encodes CDR1 SGHRS and CDR2 YFSETQ. CDR3 bases: TGCGCCAGCAGCTTGCGCAGCGGGAGCGGCGAGCAGTACTTC. Encoded protein: CASSLRSGSGEQYF.

The chain has TRBV10-2 and TRBJ2-3; TRBD2 matches at 8 bases. CDR3 size: 17 residues. Germline CDR1 WSHSY, CDR2 SAAADI. V shed 7 bases, J shed 5 bases, and the junction held 17 bases outside the gene matches. The CDR3 sequence: CASIPPLTREARDTQYF. CDR3 DNA sequence: TGCGCCAGCATACCACCCCTTACGCGGGAGGCGAGAGATACGCAGTATTTT.